This record concerns one T cell receptor (beta chain) sequence. The target antigen is unknown. The identical CDR3 is also encoded by other nucleotide sequences in the sample. The sample belongs to a study of cytomegalovirus exposure and HLA in healthy donors. Regarding the study as a whole: In a later analysis, at a false discovery rate of 0.05, under 20,000 TCR beta sequences were associated with HLA alleles.

PCR employed 60 Vbeta and 13 Jbeta primers. Libraries were prepared by immunoSEQ multiplex PCR; TCRdb keeps only in-frame clonotypes and omits some of them. The data hold more than 200,000 clones, with roughly 82% observed a single time. This TCR was sampled from a man in his forties in good health and CMV-seropositive. The material sequenced was PBMCs.

This chain's CDR3 is CASSFSRETQYF. The CDR3 DNA is TGCGCCAGCAGCTTCTCCCGAGAGACCCAGTACTTC. This chain uses TRBV5-1 with TRBJ2-5; D uncertain. V lost 2 bases and J 4 bases, leaving 6 bases between the germline ends. The CDR3 has 12 residues. Germline loops: CDR1 SGHRS, CDR2 YFSETQ.